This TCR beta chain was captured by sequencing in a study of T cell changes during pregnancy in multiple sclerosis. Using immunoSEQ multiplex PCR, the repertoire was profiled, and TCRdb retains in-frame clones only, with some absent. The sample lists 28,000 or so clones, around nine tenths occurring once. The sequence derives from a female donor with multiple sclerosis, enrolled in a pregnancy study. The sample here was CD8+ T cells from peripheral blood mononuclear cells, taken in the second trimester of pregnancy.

CDR3 nucleotide sequence: TGTGCCAGCAGTGACGGGTCCTTGCGGGTAAAACTGTTTTTT. It specifies CASSDGSLRVKLFF. The chain is built from TRBV2 and TRBJ1-4, with unresolved D. CDR1 and CDR2 (germline): SNHLY, FYNNEI. The CDR3 is 14 residues long. Trimming pared 3 bases from V and 10 bases from J, leaving 15 bases between.